Listed below are T cell receptor beta chains from one sample, sequenced in a study of T cells in Graves' hyperthyroidism and ophthalmopathy. TCRdb itself ran the multiplex PCR reads through MiXCR, one entry per CDR3 protein. The repertoire holds nearly 110,000 distinct CDR3 sequences, with more than 15% as singletons. Sequencing was carried out using blood. The receptors derive from a woman aged 50 to 60 with Graves' hyperthyroidism. CDR3s leave out the opening cysteine and the closing phenylalanine or tryptophan. The order of the fields is J gene, V gene, CDR3 protein.

TRBJ2-5 TRBV7-8 ASSAGGTGGFETQY
TRBJ2-3 TRBV20-1 SASGTVISSTDTQY
TRBJ2-1 TRBV6-1 ASSEFGQGIYEQF
TRBJ1-3 TRBV28 ASSYTVSSGNTIY
TRBJ2-1 TRBV7-8 ASSGLAGHNEQF
TRBJ2-2 TRBV10-3 AISESYGLNTGELF
TRBJ2-2 TRBV7-9 ASSPPGANTGELF
TRBJ1-4 TRBV28 ASRTYKLGTNEKLF
TRBJ2-2 TRBV12-3/TRBV12-4 ASSSRGELF
TRBJ1-1 TRBV18 ASSPRVGGTEAF
TRBJ2-5 TRBV15 ATSRGGRGGARQETQY
TRBJ2-2 TRBV20-1 SARETSSGGWSGELF
TRBJ2-2 TRBV2 ASVSNRNTGELF
TRBJ2-1 TRBV11-2 ASSLNGPGLSDEQF
TRBJ1-5 TRBV28 ASSLGWGNQPQH
TRBJ2-5 TRBV11-2 ASSFGTRGQETQY
TRBJ2-4 TRBV12-3/TRBV12-4 ASSLQIGLAGGLAKNIQY
TRBJ1-1 TRBV2 ASKQGTAALHEAF
TRBJ2-3 TRBV28 ASSPSGFTDTQY
TRBJ1-3 TRBV30 AWGASGNTIY
TRBJ2-1 TRBV7-9 ASSLVGLAGANEQF
TRBJ2-2 TRBV5-1 ASSSEAANTGELF
TRBJ2-3 TRBV4-2 ASSQDAGLAGAMQY
TRBJ2-5 TRBV30 AWSKGDRGRETQY
TRBJ1-4 TRBV19 ASNGQAMEKLF
TRBJ2-7 TRBV5-1 ASSLGGAGRYEQY
TRBJ2-1 TRBV27 ASSSGGVDEQF
TRBJ2-2 TRBV20-1 SASGPNTGELF
TRBJ1-1 TRBV18 ASSPTGDTEAF
TRBJ1-1 TRBV6-1 ASSEGQGLTEAF
TRBJ2-7 TRBV5-1 ASSPGLAGFYEQY
TRBJ2-1 TRBV5-1 ASSPFEPRTLYNEQF
TRBJ2-6 TRBV3-1 ASSQEGTSGSRFSGANVLT
TRBJ2-1 TRBV11-2 ASSSPRGRDYNEQF
TRBJ2-1 TRBV2 ASSLGLAGTNEQF
TRBJ2-3 TRBV6-2/TRBV6-3 ASSYSGSTDTQY
TRBJ2-7 TRBV2 ASSVSAYEQY
TRBJ2-5 TRBV5-1 ASSSGGAEETQY
TRBJ2-2 TRBV5-1 ASSKVVAGELF
TRBJ1-5 TRBV7-2 ASSLGGGLRNQPQH
TRBJ2-3 TRBV29-1 SADGGGIDTQY
TRBJ2-3 TRBV7-2 ASSLAGAAGTDTQY
TRBJ1-1 TRBV10-3 AIRAGPNTEAF
TRBJ1-5 TRBV24-1 ATSEQPKRVNQPQH
TRBJ1-2 TRBV7-9 ASSRPGQRYGYT
TRBJ2-1 TRBV11-2 ASSLGPHNEQF
TRBJ1-5 TRBV6-1 ASSSYSGNSLTQPQH
TRBJ2-6 TRBV6-5 ASSYWAGSGANVLT
TRBJ2-7 TRBV7-8 ASSSNRAPGYEQY
TRBJ1-2 TRBV24-1 ATLRGGVYGYT
TRBJ2-7 TRBV6-2/TRBV6-3 ASRLGGTGDYEQY
TRBJ2-1 TRBV2 ASSVGRGLYNEQF
TRBJ2-5 TRBV7-9 ASSLVTGETQY